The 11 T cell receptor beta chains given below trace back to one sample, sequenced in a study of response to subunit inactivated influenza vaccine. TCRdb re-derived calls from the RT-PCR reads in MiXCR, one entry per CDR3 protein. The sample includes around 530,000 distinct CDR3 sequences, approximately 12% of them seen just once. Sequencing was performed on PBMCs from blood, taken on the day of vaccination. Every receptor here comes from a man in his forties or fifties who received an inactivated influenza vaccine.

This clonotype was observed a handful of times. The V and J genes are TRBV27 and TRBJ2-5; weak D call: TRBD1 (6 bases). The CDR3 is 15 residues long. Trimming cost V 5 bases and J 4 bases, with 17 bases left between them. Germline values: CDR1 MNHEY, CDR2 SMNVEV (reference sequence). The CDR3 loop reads CASSPYPTGLETQYF. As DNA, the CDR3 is TGTGCCAGCAGTCCCTACCCGACAGGCTTAGAGACCCAGTACTTC.

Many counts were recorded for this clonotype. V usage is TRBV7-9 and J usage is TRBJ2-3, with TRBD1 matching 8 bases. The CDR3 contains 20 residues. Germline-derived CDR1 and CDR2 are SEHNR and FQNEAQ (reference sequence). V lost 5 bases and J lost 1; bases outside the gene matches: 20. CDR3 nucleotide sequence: TGTGCCAGCAGCCATATTGCGGGACAGGCTTTTTCCGAGGGCACAGATACGCAGTATTTT. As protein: CASSHIAGQAFSEGTDTQYF.

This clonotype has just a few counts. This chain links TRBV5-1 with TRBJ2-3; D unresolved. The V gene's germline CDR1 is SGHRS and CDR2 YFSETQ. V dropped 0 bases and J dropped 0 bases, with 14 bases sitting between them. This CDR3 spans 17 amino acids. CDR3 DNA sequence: TGCGCCAGCAGCTTGGAATATTCGCCCACTAGCACAGATACGCAGTATTTT. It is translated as CASSLEYSPTSTDTQYF.

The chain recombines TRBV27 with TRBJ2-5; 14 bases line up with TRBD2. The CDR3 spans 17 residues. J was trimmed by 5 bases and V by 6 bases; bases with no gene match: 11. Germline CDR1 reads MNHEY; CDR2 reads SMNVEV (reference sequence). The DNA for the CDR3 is TGTGCCAGCAGCCGGGGACTAGCGGGAGCTTTGGTGGAGACCCAGTACTTC. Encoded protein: CASSRGLAGALVETQYF.

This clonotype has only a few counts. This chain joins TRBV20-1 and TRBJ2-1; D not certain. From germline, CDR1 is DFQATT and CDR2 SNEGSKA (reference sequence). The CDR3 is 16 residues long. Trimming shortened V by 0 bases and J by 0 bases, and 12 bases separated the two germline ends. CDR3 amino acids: CSARDFRRSSYNEQFF. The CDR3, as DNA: TGCAGTGCTAGAGACTTTAGGAGAAGCTCCTACAATGAGCAGTTCTTC.

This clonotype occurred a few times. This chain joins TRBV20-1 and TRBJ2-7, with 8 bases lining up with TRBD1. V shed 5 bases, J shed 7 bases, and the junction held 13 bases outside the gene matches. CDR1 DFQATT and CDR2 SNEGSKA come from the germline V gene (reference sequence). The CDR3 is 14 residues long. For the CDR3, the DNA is TGCAGTGCTTCAGGACAGGGATCTCGATGGGAGCAGTACTTC. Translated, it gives CSASGQGSRWEQYF.

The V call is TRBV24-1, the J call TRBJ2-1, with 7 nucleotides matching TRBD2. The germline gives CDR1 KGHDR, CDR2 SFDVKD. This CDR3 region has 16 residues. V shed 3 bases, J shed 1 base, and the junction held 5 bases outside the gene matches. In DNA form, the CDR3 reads TGTGCCACCAGTGATGGCGGGAGAGCGTCCTACAATGAGCAGTTCTTC. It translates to CATSDGGRASYNEQFF.

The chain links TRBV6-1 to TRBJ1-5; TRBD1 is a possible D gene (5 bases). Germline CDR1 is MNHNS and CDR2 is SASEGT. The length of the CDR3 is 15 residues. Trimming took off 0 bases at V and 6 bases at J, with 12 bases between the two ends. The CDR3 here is CASSEAGVGSQPQHF. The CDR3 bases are TGTGCCAGCAGTGAAGCGGGGGTTGGGTCTCAGCCCCAGCATTTT.

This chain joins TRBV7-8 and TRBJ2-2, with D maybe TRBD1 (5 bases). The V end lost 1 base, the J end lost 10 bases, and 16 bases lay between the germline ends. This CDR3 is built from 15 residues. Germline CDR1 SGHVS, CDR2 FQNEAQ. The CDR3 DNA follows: TGTGCCAGCAGCTTAGACAGGATCTCGCCCGAGGAGCTGTTTTTT. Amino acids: CASSLDRISPEELFF.

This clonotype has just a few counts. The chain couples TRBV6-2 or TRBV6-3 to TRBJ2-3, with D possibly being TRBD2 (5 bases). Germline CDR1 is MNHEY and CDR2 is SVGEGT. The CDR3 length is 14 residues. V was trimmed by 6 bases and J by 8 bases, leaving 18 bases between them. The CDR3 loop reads CASSPGLAWVTQYF. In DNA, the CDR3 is TGTGCCAGCAGCCCCGGTCTAGCTTGGGTTACGCAGTATTTT.

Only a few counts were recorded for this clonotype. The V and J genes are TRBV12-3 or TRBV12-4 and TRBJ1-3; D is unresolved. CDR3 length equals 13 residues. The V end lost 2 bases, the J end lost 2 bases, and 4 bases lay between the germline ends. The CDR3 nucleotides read TGTGCCAGCAGTTTACCACCTGGAAACACCATATATTTT. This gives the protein CASSLPPGNTIYF.